A single sample gave rise to the 4 T cell receptor beta chains below, sequenced in a study of response to subunit inactivated influenza vaccine. TCRdb called the RT-PCR reads again in MiXCR, with one record for every CDR3 protein. The repertoire consists of 150,000 to 200,000 distinct CDR3 sequences, with more than 10% occurring once and the leading ten covering less than 30%. The same sample was also used in a study of T cells expressing NK-cell markers. Per that paper: The TCR beta cDNA came from 5'RACE template switching with UMIs.

The specimen comprised CD8+ T cells sorted from PBMCs, sampled 11 to 12 days after vaccination. The source of these receptors is a man over 45 who received an inactivated influenza vaccine.

This clonotype was counted between two and nine times. The CDR3 coding sequence is TGTGCCAGCAGCGTAACGGGCGGGAGGCCCCCCATGTTCTTC. Translation: CASSVTGGRPPMFF. This rearrangement joins TRBV9 to TRBJ2-1, with 8 bases matching TRBD2. With V trimmed by 1 base and J by 15 bases, 12 bases remained unmatched. The CDR3 contains 14 residues. The germline gives CDR1 SGDLS, CDR2 YYNGEE.

The chain carries TRBV28 and TRBJ1-2, with unresolved D. The CDR3 has 16 residues. Germline V gene lookup returns CDR1 MDHEN and CDR2 SYDVKM. V was trimmed by 7 bases and J by 8 bases, leaving 26 bases between them. The DNA for the CDR3 is TGTGCCAGCAATACCCCGCCTGAAGAAATAAGCGCGGGCTACACCTTC. Amino acid sequence: CASNTPPEEISAGYTF.

This clonotype occurred a few times. The chain joins TRBV5-1 to TRBJ1-4; D not certain. The CDR3 has 14 residues. Trimming cost V 2 bases and J 8 bases, with 13 bases left between them. The V gene's germline CDR1 is SGHRS and CDR2 YFSETQ. CDR3 loop: CASSLGRFQEKLFF. The CDR3, as DNA: TGCGCCAGCAGCTTAGGTCGTTTTCAGGAAAAACTGTTTTTT.

The table lists this clonotype with many counts. V and J are TRBV29-1 and TRBJ2-1, with TRBD2 identical over 11 bases. CDR1 and CDR2 from the germline V gene are SQVTM and ANQGSEA. The CDR3 is 17 amino acids. Trimming cost V 1 base and J 0 bases; bases outside gene matches: 5. CDR3 protein: CSVEGTSGWSSYNEQFF. DNA of the CDR3: TGCAGCGTTGAAGGGACTAGCGGGTGGAGCTCCTACAATGAGCAGTTCTTC.